Listed below are T cell receptor beta chains from one sample, sequenced in a study of OX40 agonist ivuxolimab in advanced cancers. Sequenced by immunoSEQ multiplex PCR; TCRdb stores in-frame clones only, minus some. The sample lists under 85,000 clones; about 94% were seen once. The sequenced sample was CD4+ or CD8+ T cells sorted from blood, obtained in a trial of the OX40 agonist ivuxolimab. The source is an adult with an advanced solid tumor such as melanoma, head and neck, liver or kidney cancer. CDR3s include the opening cysteine and the closing phenylalanine or tryptophan. D genes are given only for firm matches. A row's size may be missing; if present it is once, few, many or a size class.

clone size	D gene	V gene	J gene	CDR3 protein	CDR3 DNA
.	.	TRBV5-4	TRBJ1-5	CASSLGAGAGQPQHF	TGTGCCAGCAGCTTGGGAGCGGGGGCGGGGCAGCCCCAGCATTTT
.	.	TRBV7-2	TRBJ1-1	CASSLSGTLRTEAFF	TGTGCCAGCAGCTTATCAGGGACCCTGCGGACTGAAGCTTTCTTT
.	.	TRBV27	TRBJ2-7	CASSLSGVPLSYEQYF	TGTGCCAGCAGTTTATCGGGGGTCCCCTTATCCTACGAGCAGTACTTC
.	.	TRBV4-3	TRBJ2-7	CASSQDVSKTYEQYF	TGCGCCAGCAGCCAAGATGTGTCAAAGACCTACGAGCAGTACTTC
.	.	TRBV9	TRBJ2-2	CASSPGRSAGELFF	TGTGCCAGCAGCCCAGGTCGGTCCGCCGGGGAGCTGTTTTTT
once	TRBD1	TRBV6-6	TRBJ1-5	CASRPRGQGVNQPQHF	TGTGCCAGCAGACCTAGGGGACAGGGGGTAAATCAGCCCCAGCATTTT
.	.	TRBV27	TRBJ2-7	CASSSTGSEQYF	TGTGCCAGCAGTTCGACGGGCTCCGAGCAGTACTTC
.	TRBD1	TRBV27	TRBJ1-6	CASSSPGTGPNSPLHF	TGTGCCAGCAGTTCCCCCGGGACAGGGCCCAATTCACCCCTCCACTTT
.	TRBD1	TRBV19	TRBJ2-3	CASRDRDMENTQYF	TGTGCCAGTAGGGACAGGGATATGGAGAATACGCAGTATTTT
.	.	TRBV4-1	TRBJ1-2	CASSQEIQVNYGYTF	TGCGCCAGCAGCCAAGAGATACAGGTAAACTATGGCTACACCTTC
.	TRBD1	TRBV4-3	TRBJ2-7	CASSQDGTGSYEQYF	TGCGCCAGCAGCCAAGACGGGACAGGGTCCTACGAGCAGTACTTC
.	TRBD1	TRBV27	TRBJ1-2	CASSFWGTGGPSGYTF	TGTGCCAGCAGTTTTTGGGGGACAGGGGGCCCTAGTGGCTACACCTTC
.	TRBD1	TRBV6-4	TRBJ1-2	CASRKTGEDGYTF	TGTGCCAGCAGAAAGACAGGGGAAGATGGCTACACCTTC
.	TRBD2	TRBV6-4	TRBJ2-5	CASSPGTSGSGEQYF	TGTGCCAGCAGTCCCGGGACTAGCGGGAGTGGTGAGCAGTACTTC
once	.	TRBV14	TRBJ1-3	CASSQDPGFGNTIYF	TGTGCCAGCAGCCAAGACCCCGGGTTCGGAAACACCATATATTTT
.	.	TRBV6-5	TRBJ1-1	CASSPDNTEAFF	TGTGCCAGCAGCCCCGACAACACTGAAGCTTTCTTT
.	TRBD1	TRBV27	TRBJ1-5	CASSLIGGRVSNQPQHF	TGTGCCAGCAGTTTGATAGGGGGCCGGGTAAGCAATCAGCCCCAGCATTTT
.	.	TRBV9	TRBJ2-1	CASSEGGGALNEQFF	TGTGCCAGCAGCGAGGGGGGGGGAGCCCTCAATGAGCAGTTCTTC
.	.	TRBV27	TRBJ1-2	CASSRGRAPIDGYTF	TGTGCCAGCAGCCGTGGCAGGGCCCCCATAGATGGCTACACCTTC
.	TRBD2	TRBV10-3	TRBJ2-5	CAISETSSGLIQETQYF	TGTGCCATCAGTGAGACCTCTAGCGGCCTAATTCAAGAGACCCAGTACTTC
.	.	TRBV19	TRBJ1-1	CASSVATGWLNEAFF	TGTGCCAGTAGTGTCGCTACAGGGTGGCTAAATGAAGCTTTCTTT
.	.	TRBV20-1	TRBJ1-2	CSVKTPYGYTF	TGCAGTGTTAAGACACCCTATGGCTACACCTTC
.	.	TRBV7-2	TRBJ1-2	CASSLSGRASLNYGYTF	TGTGCCAGCAGCTTAAGCGGTCGGGCCAGCTTAAACTATGGCTACACCTTC
.	TRBD2	TRBV2	TRBJ2-1	CASSVLGHLGLGGNEQFF	TGTGCCAGCAGTGTTTTGGGACACCTGGGACTAGGGGGCAATGAGCAGTTCTTC
few	TRBD1	TRBV7-9	TRBJ1-1	CASSTTGGIMNTEAFF	TGTGCCAGCAGCACGACAGGGGGAATTATGAACACTGAAGCTTTCTTT
once	TRBD1	TRBV4-1	TRBJ1-4	CASSQVLGQDNEKLFF	TGCGCCAGCAGCCAAGTCTTGGGACAGGATAATGAAAAACTGTTTTTT
.	TRBD2	TRBV19	TRBJ2-7	CASSAGLAGGPYEQYF	TGTGCCAGTAGTGCGGGACTAGCGGGGGGGCCCTACGAGCAGTACTTC
.	TRBD1	TRBV4-1	TRBJ1-2	CASSQIPSGTGGVGYGYTF	TGCGCCAGCAGCCAAATACCCTCCGGGACAGGGGGCGTCGGCTATGGCTACACCTTC
.	TRBD2	TRBV19	TRBJ2-3	CATKGLAGDTDTQYF	TGTGCCACCAAGGGACTAGCGGGAGATACAGATACGCAGTATTTT
.	TRBD2	TRBV7-9	TRBJ2-5	CASSLEEGLAGVETQYF	TGTGCCAGCAGCTTGGAAGAGGGACTAGCGGGGGTAGAGACCCAGTACTTC
few	TRBD1	TRBV13	TRBJ1-2	CASTQWGTGGSYGYTF	TGTGCCAGCACCCAGTGGGGGACAGGGGGCAGCTATGGCTACACCTTC
.	TRBD1	TRBV7-2	TRBJ2-3	CASSLVDRMNTDTQYF	TGTGCCAGCAGCTTAGTGGACAGGATGAACACAGATACGCAGTATTTT
.	TRBD1	TRBV7-2	TRBJ2-7	CASSLARGRSTYEQYF	TGTGCCAGCAGCTTAGCGAGGGGGCGCAGCACCTACGAGCAGTACTTC
.	.	TRBV6-5	TRBJ1-2	CASSQLANYGYTF	TGTGCCAGCAGCCAGCTAGCTAACTATGGCTACACCTTC
.	.	TRBV5-8	TRBJ1-2	CASSLNSGSYGYTF	TGTGCCAGCAGCTTGAATTCAGGGAGCTATGGCTACACCTTC
.	.	TRBV9	TRBJ1-2	CASSKTGLDYGYTF	TGTGCCAGCAGCAAAACAGGGTTGGACTATGGCTACACCTTC
.	.	TRBV15	TRBJ2-5	CATRTGAGGETQYF	TGTGCCACCAGGACGGGAGCTGGGGGAGAGACCCAGTACTTC
.	.	TRBV7-9	TRBJ1-1	CASSPGPRRTEAFF	TGTGCCAGCAGCCCGGGCCCTAGACGGACTGAAGCTTTCTTT
.	TRBD2	TRBV7-2	TRBJ2-7	CASSSASGSGHEQYF	TGTGCCAGCAGCTCTGCTAGCGGGAGTGGCCACGAGCAGTACTTC
.	.	TRBV5-6	TRBJ2-1	CASSLGGAWYNEQFF	TGTGCCAGCAGCTTGGGGGGGGCCTGGTACAATGAGCAGTTCTTC
.	.	TRBV4-2	TRBJ2-2	CASSPPAGELFF	TGTGCCAGCAGCCCCCCAGCCGGGGAGCTGTTTTTT
.	TRBD1	TRBV7-2	TRBJ2-1	CASSLWTGGYNEQFF	TGTGCCAGCAGCTTATGGACAGGGGGTTACAATGAGCAGTTCTTC
.	.	TRBV7-9	TRBJ2-4	CASSDGLAKNIQYF	TGTGCCAGCAGCGATGGACTAGCCAAAAACATTCAGTACTTC
.	TRBD2	TRBV5-4	TRBJ2-2	CASSGVAGGNTGELFF	TGTGCCAGCAGCGGAGTAGCGGGAGGGAACACCGGGGAGCTGTTTTTT
.	TRBD1	TRBV28	TRBJ1-5	CASRLRGRSNQPQHF	TGTGCCAGCAGACTTAGGGGGCGTAGCAATCAGCCCCAGCATTTT
.	.	TRBV27	TRBJ2-2	CASKQAISPGELFF	TGTGCCAGCAAACAGGCTATCAGCCCCGGGGAGCTGTTTTTT
.	TRBD1	TRBV27	TRBJ2-1	CASSLNRGYEQFF	TGTGCCAGCAGTTTGAACAGGGGGTATGAGCAGTTCTTC
.	TRBD1	TRBV27	TRBJ2-7	CASSFRGPPTSYEQYF	TGTGCCAGCAGTTTTAGGGGGCCACCGACCTCCTACGAGCAGTACTTC
.	.	TRBV6-6	TRBJ1-2	CAISVDRLPYGYTF	TGTGCCATCAGCGTCGACAGACTCCCCTATGGCTACACCTTC
.	.	TRBV5-1	TRBJ1-4	CASSLFRDSPMHEKLFF	TGCGCCAGCAGCTTGTTCCGAGACAGCCCAATGCATGAAAAACTGTTTTTT
.	.	TRBV9	TRBJ2-4	CASSVVPGRAGTIKNIQYF	TGTGCCAGCAGCGTAGTCCCGGGACGGGCCGGGACAATCAAAAACATTCAGTACTTC
.	.	TRBV27	TRBJ1-5	CASSPGSAGSPQHF	TGTGCCAGCAGTCCGGGATCGGCCGGGAGCCCCCAGCATTTT
.	TRBD1	TRBV4-1	TRBJ2-7	CASSQGTGVYEQYF	TGCGCCAGCAGCCAGGGGACAGGAGTCTACGAGCAGTACTTC
.	TRBD2	TRBV6-5	TRBJ2-7	CASSNSGLNYEQYF	TGTGCCAGCAGTAACTCGGGACTAAACTACGAGCAGTACTTC
.	.	TRBV28	TRBJ1-2	CASSLFQKYYGYTF	TGTGCCAGCAGTTTGTTTCAGAAATACTATGGCTACACCTTC
.	TRBD2	TRBV27	TRBJ2-7	CASSPGLADEQYF	TGTGCCAGCAGTCCTGGACTAGCTGACGAGCAGTACTTC
.	TRBD1	TRBV27	TRBJ2-1	CASSPLDRRSYNEQFF	TGTGCCAGCAGTCCATTGGACAGGCGCTCCTACAATGAGCAGTTCTTC
.	.	TRBV27	TRBJ2-1	CASSPPRTQSSYNEQFF	TGTGCCAGCAGTCCACCCCGGACTCAAAGCTCCTACAATGAGCAGTTCTTC
.	.	TRBV4-1	TRBJ1-1	CASSRVGNTEAFF	TGCGCCAGCAGCCGTGTGGGGAACACTGAAGCTTTCTTT
.	.	TRBV6-5	TRBJ2-2	CASSFSMAGELFF	TGTGCCAGCAGTTTTTCAATGGCCGGGGAGCTGTTTTTT